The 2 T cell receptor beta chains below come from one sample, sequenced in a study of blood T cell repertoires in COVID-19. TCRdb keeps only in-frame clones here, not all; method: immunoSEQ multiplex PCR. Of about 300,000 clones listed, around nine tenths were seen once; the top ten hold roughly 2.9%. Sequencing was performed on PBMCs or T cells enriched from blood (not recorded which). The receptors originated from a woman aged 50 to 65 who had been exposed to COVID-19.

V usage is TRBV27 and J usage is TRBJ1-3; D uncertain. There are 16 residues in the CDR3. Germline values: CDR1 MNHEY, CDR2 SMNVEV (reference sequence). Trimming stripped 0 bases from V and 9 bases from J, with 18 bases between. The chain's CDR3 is CASSLSAPVYGSTIYF. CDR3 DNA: TGTGCCAGCAGTTTATCAGCCCCGGTTTACGGGAGCACCATATATTTT.

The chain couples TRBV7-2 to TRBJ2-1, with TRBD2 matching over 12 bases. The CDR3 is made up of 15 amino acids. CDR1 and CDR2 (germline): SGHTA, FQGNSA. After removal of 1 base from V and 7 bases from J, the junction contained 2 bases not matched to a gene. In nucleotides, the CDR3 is TGTGCCAGCAGCTTAGAACTAGCGGGGGGAAATGAGCAGTTCTTC. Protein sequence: CASSLELAGGNEQFF.